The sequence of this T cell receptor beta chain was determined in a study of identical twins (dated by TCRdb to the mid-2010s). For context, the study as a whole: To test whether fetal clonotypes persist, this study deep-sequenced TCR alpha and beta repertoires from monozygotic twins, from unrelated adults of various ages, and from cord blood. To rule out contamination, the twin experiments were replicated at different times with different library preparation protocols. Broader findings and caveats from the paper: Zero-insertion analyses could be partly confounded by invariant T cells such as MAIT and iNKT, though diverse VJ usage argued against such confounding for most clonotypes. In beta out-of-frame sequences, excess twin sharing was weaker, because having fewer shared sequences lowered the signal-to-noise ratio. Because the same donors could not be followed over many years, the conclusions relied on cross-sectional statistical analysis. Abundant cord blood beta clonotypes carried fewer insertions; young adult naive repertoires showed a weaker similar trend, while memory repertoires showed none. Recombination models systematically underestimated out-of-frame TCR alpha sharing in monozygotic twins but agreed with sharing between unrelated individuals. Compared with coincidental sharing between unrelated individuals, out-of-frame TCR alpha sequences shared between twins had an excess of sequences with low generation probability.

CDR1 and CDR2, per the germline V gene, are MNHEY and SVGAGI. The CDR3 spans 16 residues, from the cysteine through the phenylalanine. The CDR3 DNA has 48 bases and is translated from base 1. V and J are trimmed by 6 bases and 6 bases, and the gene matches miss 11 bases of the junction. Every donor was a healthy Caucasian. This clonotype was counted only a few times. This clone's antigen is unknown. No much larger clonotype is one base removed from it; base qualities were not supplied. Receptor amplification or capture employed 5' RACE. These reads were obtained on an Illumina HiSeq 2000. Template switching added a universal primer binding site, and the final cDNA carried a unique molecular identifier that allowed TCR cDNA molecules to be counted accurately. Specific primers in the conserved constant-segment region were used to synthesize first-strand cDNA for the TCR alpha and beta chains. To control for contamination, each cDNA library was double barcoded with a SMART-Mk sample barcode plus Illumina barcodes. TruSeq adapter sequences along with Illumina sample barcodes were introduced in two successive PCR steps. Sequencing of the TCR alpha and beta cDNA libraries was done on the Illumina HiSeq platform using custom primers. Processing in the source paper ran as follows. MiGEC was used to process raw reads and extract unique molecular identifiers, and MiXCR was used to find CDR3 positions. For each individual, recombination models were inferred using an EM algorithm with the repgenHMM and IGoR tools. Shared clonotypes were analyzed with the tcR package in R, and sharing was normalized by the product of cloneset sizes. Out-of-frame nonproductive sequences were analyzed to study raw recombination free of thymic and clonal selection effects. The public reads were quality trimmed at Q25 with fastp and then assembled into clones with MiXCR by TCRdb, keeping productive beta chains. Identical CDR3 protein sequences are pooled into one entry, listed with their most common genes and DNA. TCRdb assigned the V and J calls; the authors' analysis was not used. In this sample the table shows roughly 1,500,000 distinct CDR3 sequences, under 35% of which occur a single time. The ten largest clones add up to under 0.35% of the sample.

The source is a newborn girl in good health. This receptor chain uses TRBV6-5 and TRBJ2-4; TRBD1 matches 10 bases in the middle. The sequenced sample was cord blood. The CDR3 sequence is CASSRPGTGDRNIQYF. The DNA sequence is TGTGCCAGCAGCCGTCCCGGGACAGGGGACAGAAACATTCAGTACTTC.